This T cell receptor beta chain was identified during a study of T cells in Graves' hyperthyroidism and ophthalmopathy. It was uncontrolled infection, other autoimmune disease, pregnancy or lactation that excluded patients. Cells are PBMCs isolated from roughly 9.2 ml of fresh blood. TCR beta CDR3 regions were amplified from RNA transcripts. An initial round of RT-PCR targeting the TCR CDR3 relied on the HTBI primer set. TCRdb called the multiplex PCR reads again in MiXCR, with one record for every CDR3 protein. The table has around 450,000 distinct CDR3 sequences, roughly 13% seen once. Worth noting for this clonotype: Its specificity is unknown.

The study, taken as a whole, reports: By a 13 V-J model, ophthalmopathy was set apart from stable hyperthyroidism. Blood also held most thyroid clonotypes expanded beyond 0.001.

The length of the CDR3 is 15 residues. V was clipped by 4 bases and J by 6 bases, with 19 bases between them. Germline V lookup: CDR1 GTSNPN, CDR2 SVGIG (reference sequence). The receptor was derived from a woman between 18 and 29 years old with Graves' hyperthyroidism. The chain carries TRBV30 and TRBJ1-5; TRBD1 is a possible D gene (6 bases). The sample comprised blood. The CDR3 DNA follows: TGTGCCTGGACCCGGCGAGGGGACAAGGGTCAGCCCCAGCATTTT. Translating gives CAWTRRGDKGQPQHF.